Listed below are T cell receptor beta chains from one sample, sequenced in a study of blood T cell repertoires in COVID-19. Profiled with immunoSEQ multiplex PCR; TCRdb holds only in-frame clones, not every one. The sample records about 150,000 clones, around 87% being singletons. The sample consisted of PBMCs or T cells enriched from blood (not recorded which). All receptors derive from a woman in her forties or fifties who had recovered from COVID-19. Both conserved end residues are part of each CDR3. The order of the fields is J gene, clone size, V gene, D gene, CDR3 protein, CDR3 DNA. A D gene is named only where the DNA matches it firmly. Clone size is not always given. Where it is, it says once, few, many or a class for expanded clones.

j_call: TRBJ1-2; clone_size: .; v_call: TRBV24-1; d_call: .; cdr3_aa: CATSARGGDGYTF; cdr3_nt: TGTGCCACCAGTGCCCGGGGGGGGGATGGCTACACCTTC
j_call: TRBJ2-1; clone_size: .; v_call: TRBV30; d_call: .; cdr3_aa: CAWSGDSLYNEQFF; cdr3_nt: TGTGCCTGGAGTGGAGACAGTCTCTACAATGAGCAGTTCTTC
j_call: TRBJ2-1; clone_size: .; v_call: TRBV24-1; d_call: .; cdr3_aa: CATSDPEASDEQFF; cdr3_nt: TGTGCCACCAGTGATCCGGAGGCTAGTGATGAGCAGTTCTTC
j_call: TRBJ1-2; clone_size: .; v_call: TRBV7-2; d_call: TRBD1; cdr3_aa: CATDRGYGYTF; cdr3_nt: TGTGCCACCGACAGGGGCTATGGCTACACCTTC
j_call: TRBJ1-2; clone_size: .; v_call: TRBV9; d_call: .; cdr3_aa: CASSVDWQALNYGYTF; cdr3_nt: TGTGCCAGCAGCGTAGATTGGCAGGCGCTTAACTATGGCTACACCTTC
j_call: TRBJ1-3; clone_size: .; v_call: TRBV10-2; d_call: .; cdr3_aa: CASSESMVAGISGNTIYF; cdr3_nt: TGCGCCAGCAGTGAGTCGATGGTGGCAGGGATCTCTGGAAACACCATATATTTT
j_call: TRBJ2-2; clone_size: .; v_call: TRBV7-2; d_call: TRBD2; cdr3_aa: CASSPPGLAGLNTGELFF; cdr3_nt: TGTGCCAGCAGCCCACCGGGACTAGCGGGTCTTAACACCGGGGAGCTGTTTTTT
j_call: TRBJ1-3; clone_size: .; v_call: TRBV12-5; d_call: .; cdr3_aa: CASGLVLGRASGNTIYF; cdr3_nt: TGTGCTAGTGGTTTGGTACTAGGTAGGGCGTCCGGAAACACCATATATTTT
j_call: TRBJ1-3; clone_size: .; v_call: TRBV2; d_call: .; cdr3_aa: CASTAIGSFSGNTIYF; cdr3_nt: TGTGCCAGCACCGCCATAGGGAGCTTCTCTGGAAACACCATATATTTT
j_call: TRBJ2-7; clone_size: .; v_call: TRBV5-1; d_call: .; cdr3_aa: CASSSGGLSYEQYF; cdr3_nt: TGCGCCAGCAGCTCCGGGGGGCTCTCCTACGAGCAGTACTTC
j_call: TRBJ1-5; clone_size: .; v_call: TRBV18; d_call: .; cdr3_aa: CASSPGQSLNQPQHF; cdr3_nt: TGTGCCAGCTCACCGGGGCAGAGCCTCAATCAGCCCCAGCATTTT
j_call: TRBJ1-1; clone_size: .; v_call: TRBV6-6; d_call: .; cdr3_aa: CASSRPRVGGSTEAFF; cdr3_nt: TGTGCCAGCAGTCGACCCCGGGTTGGAGGTAGCACTGAAGCTTTCTTT
j_call: TRBJ2-7; clone_size: .; v_call: TRBV3-1/TRBV3-2; d_call: .; cdr3_aa: CASSLDCHEQYF; cdr3_nt: TGTGCCAGCAGCTTGGACTGCCACGAGCAGTACTTC
j_call: TRBJ1-3; clone_size: .; v_call: TRBV7-2; d_call: .; cdr3_aa: CASSLAWGSGNTIYF; cdr3_nt: TGTGCCAGCAGCTTAGCTTGGGGCTCAGGAAACACCATATATTTT
j_call: TRBJ1-3; clone_size: .; v_call: TRBV14; d_call: .; cdr3_aa: CASSMGGQRNTIYF; cdr3_nt: TGTGCCAGCAGCATGGGAGGGCAACGAAACACCATATATTTT
j_call: TRBJ1-3; clone_size: .; v_call: TRBV14; d_call: .; cdr3_aa: CASSQDQVGGIVSGNTIYF; cdr3_nt: TGTGCCAGCAGCCAAGATCAGGTCGGGGGTATCGTCTCTGGAAACACCATATATTTT
j_call: TRBJ2-3; clone_size: .; v_call: TRBV6-5; d_call: .; cdr3_aa: CASSKTGSTDTQYF; cdr3_nt: TGTGCCAGCAGTAAGACAGGAAGCACAGATACGCAGTATTTT
j_call: TRBJ1-2; clone_size: .; v_call: TRBV2; d_call: .; cdr3_aa: CASTRLRGINYGYTF; cdr3_nt: TGTGCCAGCACCCGCCTTCGGGGGATCAACTATGGCTACACCTTC
j_call: TRBJ2-7; clone_size: .; v_call: TRBV9; d_call: TRBD1; cdr3_aa: CASSVAGGGYEQYF; cdr3_nt: TGTGCCAGCAGCGTAGCAGGGGGCGGATACGAGCAGTACTTC
j_call: TRBJ2-3; clone_size: .; v_call: TRBV6-2/TRBV6-3; d_call: TRBD2; cdr3_aa: CASSYPSGGITDTQYF; cdr3_nt: TGTGCCAGCAGTTACCCGAGCGGGGGAATCACAGATACGCAGTATTTT
j_call: TRBJ1-4; clone_size: .; v_call: TRBV14; d_call: .; cdr3_aa: CASSQTGMYEKLFF; cdr3_nt: TGTGCCAGCAGCCAAACAGGGATGTATGAAAAACTGTTTTTT
j_call: TRBJ2-7; clone_size: .; v_call: TRBV14; d_call: .; cdr3_aa: CASSQRDSYLRGEQYF; cdr3_nt: TGTGCCAGCAGCCAGCGGGACAGCTATCTTAGGGGCGAGCAGTACTTC
j_call: TRBJ2-1; clone_size: .; v_call: TRBV4-2; d_call: .; cdr3_aa: CASSQALGEQFF; cdr3_nt: TGTGCCAGCAGCCAGGCCCTGGGCGAGCAGTTCTTC
j_call: TRBJ1-4; clone_size: .; v_call: TRBV19; d_call: .; cdr3_aa: CASSIGGVTNEKLFF; cdr3_nt: TGTGCCAGTAGTATAGGCGGGGTGACTAATGAAAAACTGTTTTTT
j_call: TRBJ1-2; clone_size: once; v_call: TRBV2; d_call: .; cdr3_aa: CASSLSFNYGYTF; cdr3_nt: TGTGCCAGCAGCCTCAGTTTTAACTATGGCTACACCTTC
j_call: TRBJ2-1; clone_size: .; v_call: TRBV14; d_call: TRBD2; cdr3_aa: CASSHVLPGLDLGNEQFF; cdr3_nt: TGTGCCAGCAGCCATGTCCTTCCGGGACTAGATCTGGGCAATGAGCAGTTCTTC
j_call: TRBJ2-3; clone_size: .; v_call: TRBV19; d_call: .; cdr3_aa: CASSIRPRGTDTQYF; cdr3_nt: TGTGCCAGTAGCATTAGACCTAGGGGGACAGATACGCAGTATTTT
j_call: TRBJ2-5; clone_size: .; v_call: TRBV6-5; d_call: .; cdr3_aa: CASSYRGGTQYF; cdr3_nt: TGTGCCAGCAGTTACAGGGGAGGGACCCAGTACTTC
j_call: TRBJ1-4; clone_size: .; v_call: TRBV7-2; d_call: .; cdr3_aa: CASSLARYEKLFF; cdr3_nt: TGTGCCAGCAGCTTAGCGCGATATGAAAAACTGTTTTTT
j_call: TRBJ2-7; clone_size: .; v_call: TRBV9; d_call: TRBD1; cdr3_aa: CASSVGLGQSSYEQYF; cdr3_nt: TGTGCCAGCAGCGTAGGTCTGGGACAGAGCTCCTACGAGCAGTACTTC
j_call: TRBJ1-2; clone_size: once; v_call: TRBV11-2; d_call: .; cdr3_aa: CASSLAAYRANNYGYTF; cdr3_nt: TGTGCCAGCAGCTTAGCAGCCTACAGGGCGAATAACTATGGCTACACCTTC
j_call: TRBJ1-2; clone_size: .; v_call: TRBV4-1; d_call: .; cdr3_aa: CASSQDDTRGNYGYTF; cdr3_nt: TGCGCCAGCAGCCAAGATGATACCAGGGGAAACTATGGCTACACCTTC
j_call: TRBJ2-7; clone_size: .; v_call: TRBV12-5; d_call: TRBD1; cdr3_aa: CASGLDLGTGADYEQYF; cdr3_nt: TGTGCTAGTGGTTTGGATTTAGGGACAGGGGCGGACTACGAGCAGTACTTC
j_call: TRBJ1-2; clone_size: .; v_call: TRBV25-1; d_call: .; cdr3_aa: CASSDLGVPYGYTF; cdr3_nt: TGTGCCAGCAGTGATCTAGGGGTTCCCTATGGCTACACCTTC
j_call: TRBJ1-2; clone_size: .; v_call: TRBV6-5; d_call: TRBD1; cdr3_aa: CASSLRQGTIGGYTF; cdr3_nt: TGTGCCAGCAGCCTTCGACAGGGGACGATCGGTGGCTACACCTTC
j_call: TRBJ2-5; clone_size: .; v_call: TRBV13; d_call: TRBD1; cdr3_aa: CASSPRDSAQETQYF; cdr3_nt: TGTGCCAGCAGCCCCCGGGACAGCGCCCAAGAGACCCAGTACTTC
j_call: TRBJ1-4; clone_size: .; v_call: TRBV18; d_call: .; cdr3_aa: CASSPNTGEKLFF; cdr3_nt: TGTGCCAGCTCACCAAACACGGGGGAAAAACTGTTTTTT
j_call: TRBJ2-5; clone_size: .; v_call: TRBV2; d_call: TRBD1; cdr3_aa: CASSDRGRGETQYF; cdr3_nt: TGTGCCAGCAGCGACAGGGGGCGCGGGGAGACCCAGTACTTC
j_call: TRBJ1-5; clone_size: .; v_call: TRBV19; d_call: TRBD1; cdr3_aa: CASSKSSTGMQPQHF; cdr3_nt: TGTGCCAGTAGCAAATCCTCGACAGGGATGCAGCCCCAGCATTTT
j_call: TRBJ1-2; clone_size: .; v_call: TRBV29-1; d_call: TRBD1; cdr3_aa: CSPGQGEDGYTF; cdr3_nt: TGCAGCCCTGGACAGGGGGAGGATGGCTACACCTTC
j_call: TRBJ1-3; clone_size: .; v_call: TRBV6-5; d_call: .; cdr3_aa: CASSPPGENTIYF; cdr3_nt: TGTGCCAGCAGTCCACCCGGGGAAAACACCATATATTTT
j_call: TRBJ1-1; clone_size: .; v_call: TRBV6-1; d_call: TRBD1; cdr3_aa: CASSERRGDTEAFF; cdr3_nt: TGTGCCAGCAGTGAACGCAGGGGGGACACTGAAGCTTTCTTT
j_call: TRBJ2-1; clone_size: .; v_call: TRBV5-1; d_call: TRBD2; cdr3_aa: CASRERTSGGRNEQFF; cdr3_nt: TGCGCCAGCAGGGAGCGGACTAGCGGGGGCCGGAATGAGCAGTTCTTC
j_call: TRBJ2-3; clone_size: .; v_call: TRBV15; d_call: TRBD2; cdr3_aa: CATSRDGGAGHTDTQYF; cdr3_nt: TGTGCCACCAGCAGAGACGGGGGGGCCGGTCACACAGATACGCAGTATTTT
j_call: TRBJ2-1; clone_size: .; v_call: TRBV7-2; d_call: TRBD2; cdr3_aa: CASTQPGRGGANEQFF; cdr3_nt: TGTGCCAGCACCCAACCCGGGCGGGGGGGCGCCAATGAGCAGTTCTTC
j_call: TRBJ2-3; clone_size: .; v_call: TRBV27; d_call: .; cdr3_aa: CASSPRRGGTDTQYF; cdr3_nt: TGTGCCAGCAGTCCCCGCAGGGGTGGTACAGATACGCAGTATTTT
j_call: TRBJ2-1; clone_size: .; v_call: TRBV18; d_call: TRBD2; cdr3_aa: CASSPPGLAGAGDEQFF; cdr3_nt: TGTGCCAGCTCACCACCGGGACTAGCGGGGGCCGGGGATGAGCAGTTCTTC
j_call: TRBJ1-3; clone_size: .; v_call: TRBV30; d_call: .; cdr3_aa: CAWTTGAGNTIYF; cdr3_nt: TGTGCCTGGACCACGGGGGCTGGAAACACCATATATTTT
j_call: TRBJ2-1; clone_size: .; v_call: TRBV5-1; d_call: TRBD2; cdr3_aa: CASKGGSGGRVDEQFF; cdr3_nt: TGCGCCAGCAAGGGTGGCAGCGGGGGGCGTGTCGATGAGCAGTTCTTC
j_call: TRBJ1-1; clone_size: once; v_call: TRBV7-6; d_call: .; cdr3_aa: CASSLALGENTEAFF; cdr3_nt: TGTGCCAGCAGCTTAGCGTTAGGGGAGAACACTGAAGCTTTCTTT
j_call: TRBJ2-7; clone_size: once; v_call: TRBV6-2/TRBV6-3; d_call: .; cdr3_aa: CASSYSRPTAYEQYF; cdr3_nt: TGTGCCAGCAGTTACTCTCGTCCTACCGCCTACGAGCAGTACTTC
j_call: TRBJ2-1; clone_size: .; v_call: TRBV9; d_call: .; cdr3_aa: CASSGTVRGSYNEQFF; cdr3_nt: TGTGCCAGCAGCGGGACGGTTAGGGGCTCCTACAATGAGCAGTTCTTC
j_call: TRBJ1-3; clone_size: .; v_call: TRBV2; d_call: .; cdr3_aa: CASSGEPGTIYF; cdr3_nt: TGTGCCAGCAGTGGTGAGCCAGGCACCATATATTTT
j_call: TRBJ1-5; clone_size: few; v_call: TRBV3-1/TRBV3-2; d_call: TRBD1; cdr3_aa: CASSPRGTPAQHF; cdr3_nt: TGTGCCAGCAGCCCCAGGGGGACCCCAGCTCAGCATTTT